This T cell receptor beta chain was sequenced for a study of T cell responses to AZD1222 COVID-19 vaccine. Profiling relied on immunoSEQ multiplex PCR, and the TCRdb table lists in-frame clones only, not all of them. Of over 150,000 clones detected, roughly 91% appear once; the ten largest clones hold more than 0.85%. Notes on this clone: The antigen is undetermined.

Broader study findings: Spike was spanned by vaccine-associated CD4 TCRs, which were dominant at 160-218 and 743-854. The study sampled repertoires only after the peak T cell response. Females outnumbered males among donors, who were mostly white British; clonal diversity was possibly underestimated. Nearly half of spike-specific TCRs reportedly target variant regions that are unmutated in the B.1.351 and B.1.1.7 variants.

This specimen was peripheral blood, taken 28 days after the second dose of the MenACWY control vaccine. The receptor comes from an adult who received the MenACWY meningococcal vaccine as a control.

CDR3 protein: CASSEAGRGKEKLFF. As DNA, the CDR3 is TGTGCCAGCAGTGAAGCGGGCAGGGGAAAGGAAAAACTGTTTTTT. The gene calls are TRBV2 and TRBJ1-4; TRBD1 might be the D (6 bases). The CDR3 runs 15 residues. Germline V gene lookup returns CDR1 SNHLY and CDR2 FYNNEI. V was pared by 0 bases and J by 8 bases, with 13 bases between.